This TCR beta chain derives from a study of shared clonotypes between healthy human individuals. Study-level information: Those who served as donors were two women and three men between the ages of 18 and 49.

The CDR3 length is 15 residues. Clones were read by immunoSEQ multiplex PCR, and TCRdb kept only the in-frame ones, dropping some. The sample contains roughly 2.5 million clones, 90% to 95% of which appear only once. Memory CD4+ cells were the fraction left after CD45RA+ naive selection. Specimen: naive CD4+ T cells sorted from blood. Subset of the sample: CD45RA+ positively selected. This TCR derives from a man between 18 and 29 years old in good health. The chain combines TRBV21-1 with TRBJ2-1; the table calls TRBD1, which could not be checked here. TRBV21-1 represents a pseudogene. This chain's CDR3 is CARGDRSLSYNEQFF. DNA of the CDR3: TGTGCCAGGGGGGACAGGAGCTTGTCCTACAATGAGCAGTTCTTC.